These 20 T cell receptor beta chains were sequenced from one sample in a study of shared T cell receptors in the human thymus. Data came from immunoSEQ multiplex PCR; TCRdb stores just in-frame clones and leaves some out. The sample shows about 610,000 clones, approximately 90% of them seen only once. The same specimen was also included in a second study, on human thymus T cells.

Sequencing used thymocytes. The receptor set was obtained from a boy in the first two years of life with a congenital heart defect.

This sequence joins TRBV19 and TRBJ2-3, with a weak D call TRBD2 (5 bases). V was clipped by 3 bases and J by 6 bases, with 19 bases between them. CDR1 is LNHDA, CDR2 SQIVND, per germline (reference sequence). The CDR3 contains 16 residues. CDR3 residues: CASSMGAAHLSDTQYF. The CDR3 bases are TGTGCCAGTAGTATGGGAGCGGCTCACCTCTCGGATACGCAGTATTTT.

The rearrangement links TRBV4-3 to TRBJ2-5, with 15 bases lining up with TRBD2. The V gene end was trimmed by 4 bases and the J gene end by 2 bases; junction bases not matched to a gene: 5. CDR1 LGHNA and CDR2 YSLEER come from the germline V gene. The CDR3 totals 17 residues. Here the CDR3 DNA reads TGCGCCAGCAGCCCAGGACTAGCGGGAGGGTTGCAAGAGACCCAGTACTTC. Its translation: CASSPGLAGGLQETQYF.

This clone has just a few counts. The rearrangement uses TRBV6-1 and TRBJ2-3, with D tentatively TRBD2 (5 bases). The CDR3 runs to 14 residues. The V and J ends lost 0 bases and 7 bases respectively, with 11 bases between them. The germline V gene encodes CDR1 MNHNS and CDR2 SASEGT. In DNA form, the CDR3 reads TGTGCCAGCAGTGAAGCGTCTAGCTCACATACGCAGTATTTT. Translation gives CASSEASSSHTQYF.

The chain is built from TRBV11-3 and TRBJ1-5; D might be TRBD1 (5 bases). Looked up from germline, CDR1 is SGHNT and CDR2 is YENEEA. V was clipped by 0 bases and J by 1 base, with 22 bases between them. The CDR3 contains 20 residues. The CDR3 reads CASSLDRGLAGMGSNQPQHF. CDR3 sequence (DNA): TGTGCCAGCAGCTTAGACCGGGGACTAGCGGGGATGGGGAGCAATCAGCCCCAGCATTTT.

This clone was observed a handful of times. This sequence joins TRBV19 and TRBJ1-3; D remains ambiguous. Germline V gene sequence: CDR1 LNHDA, CDR2 SQIVND (reference sequence). V lost 1 base and J 5 bases, leaving 9 bases between the germline ends. The CDR3 is made up of 14 amino acids. The CDR3 loop is CASSIAAGRNTIYF. For the CDR3, the DNA is TGTGCCAGTAGTATAGCGGCAGGTAGAAACACCATATATTTT. Full variable domain (missing parts from reference TRBV19 and TRBJ1-3): DGGITQSPKYLFRKEGQNVTLSCEQNLNHDAMYWYRQDPGQGLRLIYYSQIVNDFQKGDIAEGYSVSREKKESFPLTVTSAQKNPTAFYLCASSIAAGRNTIYFGEGSWLTVV.

The chain has TRBV13 and TRBJ2-1; TRBD2 matches 13 bases. Germline V gives CDR1 PRHDT, CDR2 FYEKMQ (reference sequence). The CDR3 loop spans 17 amino acids. V gave up 5 bases and J gave up 6 bases; unmatched junction bases: 10. The CDR3 spells CASSTGTSGTLVNEQFF. The CDR3 bases are TGTGCCAGCAGCACAGGGACTAGCGGGACCCTCGTCAATGAGCAGTTCTTC.

The V and J genes are TRBV5-1 and TRBJ2-1; no reliable D call. Germline V gene data show CDR1 as SGHRS and CDR2 as YFSETQ. The CDR3 spans 14 residues. Between the trimmed V and J ends, which lost 2 bases and 8 bases, there was a span of 14 bases. The CDR3 DNA is TGCGCCAGCAGCTTTGGTGCCAACTGCGATGAGCAGTTCTTC. Translating gives CASSFGANCDEQFF.

This chain joins TRBV10-3 and TRBJ1-2; 8 bases line up with TRBD1. Germline CDR1 and CDR2: ENHRY and SYGVKD. The length of the CDR3 is 13 residues. Trimming cost V 8 bases and J 7 bases; bases outside gene matches: 9. The CDR3 DNA reads TGTGCCATCGGGGAGCAGGGGGCTGCTGGCTACACCTTC. Protein sequence: CAIGEQGAAGYTF.

The V and J genes are TRBV4-3 and TRBJ2-1; 8 bases fit TRBD2. CDR1 LGHNA and CDR2 YSLEER come from the germline V gene. CDR3 length: 18 residues. The V segment lost 1 base and the J segment 4 bases; nucleotides outside the gene matches: 12. CDR3 bases: TGCGCCAGCAGCCAAGTTGGAGAACTAGCGGACCCTTACAATGAGCAGTTCTTC. This gives the protein CASSQVGELADPYNEQFF.

The chain combines TRBV2 with TRBJ2-1; 7 nucleotides line up with TRBD2. The CDR3 sequence is 15 residues long. V dropped 6 bases and J dropped 7; count of bases not matched to a gene: 12. Per the germline V gene, CDR1 is SNHLY and CDR2 is FYNNEI. The CDR3 DNA sequence: TGTGCCAGCAGGCAAGCGGGACGGGGATGGAATGAGCAGTTCTTC. As protein: CASRQAGRGWNEQFF.

This clone was picked up a small number of times. The CDR3 DNA follows: TGCAGTGCTAGAGAAGCTAGCTACGGGTTCTTC. Translated: CSAREASYGFF. The genes are TRBV20-1 and TRBJ2-1, with D perhaps TRBD2 (5 bases). The CDR3 has 11 amino acids. Germline V gene data show CDR1 as DFQATT and CDR2 as SNEGSKA (reference sequence). The ends were cut back, 0 bases at V and 15 bases at J, with 12 bases in the middle.

The genes are TRBV19 and TRBJ1-2, with 7 positions matching TRBD1. Trimming took 9 bases from V and 8 from J; bases not matched to a gene: 9. The germline V gene has CDR1 LNHDA and CDR2 SQIVND (reference sequence). CDR3 length: 12 residues. The CDR3 protein is CASSRQGRGYTF. CDR3 bases: TGTGCCAGCAGCCGACAGGGACGGGGCTACACCTTC.

This rearrangement joins TRBV2 to TRBJ2-4, with a tentative D call TRBD1 (5 bases). The CDR3 length is 16 residues. V was shortened by 6 bases and J by 5 bases, with 20 bases between the two germline ends. The germline V gene has CDR1 SNHLY and CDR2 FYNNEI. The CDR3 loop reads CASSDLRATGQNIQYF. The CDR3 bases are TGTGCCAGCAGCGACCTCAGGGCGACGGGTCAAAACATTCAGTACTTC.

This sequence joins TRBV5-1 and TRBJ2-1; 8 bases fit TRBD2. This CDR3 comprises 17 residues. Germline V lookup: CDR1 SGHRS, CDR2 YFSETQ. Trimming removed 2 bases from V and 0 bases from J; junction bases left unmatched: 7. CDR3 nucleotides: TGCGCCAGCAGCTTAACCGGCGGGAGGAGCTCCTACAATGAGCAGTTCTTC. This sequence encodes CASSLTGGRSSYNEQFF. Looking up the rest from reference TRBV5-1 and TRBJ2-1 gives the full variable domain: KAGVTQTPRYLIKTRGQQVTLSCSPISGHRSVSWYQQTPGQGLQFLFEYFSETQRNKGNFPGRFSGRQFSNSRSEMNVSTLELGDSALYLCASSLTGGRSSYNEQFFGPGTRLTVL.

V is TRBV5-4 and J is TRBJ2-3, with 8 bases identical to TRBD2. The V segment lost 4 bases and the J segment 2 bases; nucleotides outside the gene matches: 9. The CDR3 extends over 16 amino acids. The germline V gene encodes CDR1 SGHNT and CDR2 YYREEE (reference sequence). The CDR3 loop reads CASSPAGLVNTDTQYF. Here the CDR3 DNA reads TGTGCCAGCAGCCCAGCGGGACTAGTCAACACAGATACGCAGTATTTT.

The chain links TRBV4-1 to TRBJ1-2; D not resolved. The germline V gene encodes CDR1 MGHRA and CDR2 YSYEKL. V lost 4 bases, J lost 6 bases, and 15 bases lay in between. The CDR3 extends over 14 amino acids. CDR3 region: CASSPLLLSDGYTF. CDR3 DNA: TGCGCCAGCAGCCCCTTGTTACTTTCGGATGGCTACACCTTC.

The chain recombines TRBV28 with TRBJ2-7; TRBD1 matches 8 bases. Germline lookup yields CDR1 MDHEN and CDR2 SYDVKM. The length of the CDR3 is 14 residues. V lost 5 bases and J lost 5; bases outside the gene matches: 8. CDR3 sequence (DNA): TGTGCCAGCAGTCATAGGACAGGGATTGACGAGCAGTACTTC. Translating it yields CASSHRTGIDEQYF.

This chain joins TRBV29-1 and TRBJ1-2, with 9 positions matching TRBD1. The CDR3 has 12 residues. Trimming removed 5 bases from V and 9 bases from J; junction bases left unmatched: 7. Germline V gene lookup returns CDR1 SQVTM and CDR2 ANQGSEA. The CDR3 loop reads CSVHSGTGCYTF. DNA of the CDR3: TGCAGCGTTCACTCCGGGACAGGGTGCTACACCTTC.

V is TRBV29-1 and J is TRBJ2-3; D is perhaps TRBD2 (5 bases). Germline CDR1 is SQVTM and CDR2 is ANQGSEA. The CDR3 is 14 amino acids. V gave up 4 bases and J gave up 5 bases, with 16 bases separating them. The CDR3 is CSVVWHRGRDTQYF. The CDR3 DNA sequence: TGCAGCGTTGTATGGCATCGGGGTCGAGATACGCAGTATTTT.

The chain joins TRBV5-4 to TRBJ2-1; 11 bases line up with TRBD2. The CDR3 spans 17 residues. In germline, CDR1 is SGHNT, CDR2 YYREEE (reference sequence). V was pared by 0 bases and J by 1 base, with 3 bases of the junction left unmatched. The CDR3 bases are TGTGCCAGCAGCTTGGATAGCGGGAGGGGATCCTACAATGAGCAGTTCTTC. Translation: CASSLDSGRGSYNEQFF.